The rows below give T cell receptor beta chains drawn from one sample of a study of regulatory T cells in long-lasting Graves disease. TCRdb itself ran the multiplex PCR reads through MiXCR, one entry per CDR3 protein. This table has 390,000 or so distinct CDR3 sequences, roughly 25% appearing once. The source material was peripheral blood mononuclear cells (PBMCs), sampled when the disease was refractory, from a patient treated with antithyroid drugs. These receptors originate from a woman aged 40 to 50 with Graves disease. Each CDR3 is given with its conserved first and last residue. A D gene is named only where the DNA matches it firmly. For some rows the clone size is stated as once, few or many, or as a class when expanded; others skip it.

TRBJ2-2,few,TRBV7-9,NA,TGTGCCAGCAGCCCCCAGCACAAGATCACCGGGGAGCTGTTTTTT,CASSPQHKITGELFF
TRBJ2-1,NA,TRBV10-3,NA,TGTGCCATCAGTGAGCGGGGGGCCCCCAATGAGCAGTTCTTC,CAISERGAPNEQFF
TRBJ2-7,many,TRBV2,NA,TGTGCCAGCAGTGAGAGGTTTACCTACGAGCAGTACTTC,CASSERFTYEQYF
TRBJ2-2,NA,TRBV20-1,TRBD2,TGCAGTGCCAGAAGACTAGCGGGAGTACAAAAGACCGGGGAGCTGTTTTTT,CSARRLAGVQKTGELFF
TRBJ1-2,many,TRBV25-1,NA,TGTGCCAGCAGTTCCTCCTTGGCCGGCGCAGATGGCTACACCTTC,CASSSSLAGADGYTF
TRBJ1-1,NA,TRBV27,NA,TGTGCCAGCAGTTTATTTTCTGGAGTGAACACTGAAGCTTTCTTT,CASSLFSGVNTEAFF
TRBJ2-5,many,TRBV19,NA,TGTGCCAGTAGTTCCTGGAGAGGGAACCAAGAGACCCAGTACTTC,CASSSWRGNQETQYF
TRBJ2-7,few,TRBV5-1,TRBD2,TGCGCCAGCAGCTTGGCGTCTAGCGGGAGGTACGAGCAGTACTTC,CASSLASSGRYEQYF
TRBJ1-5,many,TRBV10-3,TRBD1,TGTGCCATCAGCGGAACCACCACAGGGGATAGCAATCAGCCCCAGCATTTT,CAISGTTTGDSNQPQHF
TRBJ2-7,few,TRBV29-1,TRBD1,TGCAGCTACTGGATGGGACAGGGCTTCGAGCAGTACTTC,CSYWMGQGFEQYF
TRBJ1-1,few,TRBV9,NA,TGTGCCAGCAGCGTAGGAGTGGGGGTTCCGCATTTGGACACTGAAGCTTTCTTT,CASSVGVGVPHLDTEAFF
TRBJ2-7,many,TRBV29-1,NA,TGCAGCGTTGCCCTTTTGGGGGAGCAGTACTTC,CSVALLGEQYF
TRBJ1-1,NA,TRBV5-6,NA,TGTGCCAGCAGCTTTCTGGACCTGGTTACTGAAGCTTTCTTT,CASSFLDLVTEAFF
TRBJ2-7,NA,TRBV3-1,NA,TGTGCCAGCAGCCACCCCCCAGACCACGAGCAGTACTTC,CASSHPPDHEQYF
TRBJ2-5,many,TRBV7-3,TRBD2,TGTGCCAGCAGCTTTGTTCGGCGGGAGGGCCAAGAGACCCAGTACTTC,CASSFVRREGQETQYF
TRBJ2-7,few,TRBV27,TRBD2,TGTGCCAGCAGCCCGCGGGGGGTTGGGCACGAGCAGTACTTC,CASSPRGVGHEQYF
TRBJ2-2,many,TRBV11-2,TRBD1,TGTGCCAGCAGCTCTCACAGGGGGCCCAACACCGGGGAGCTGTTTTTT,CASSSHRGPNTGELFF
TRBJ1-5,many,TRBV28,NA,TGTGCCAGCAGATTCATGGACGGAAATCAGCCCCAGCATTTT,CASRFMDGNQPQHF
TRBJ2-1,NA,TRBV11-3,NA,TGTGCCAGCAGCCCGGACAGCAATGAGCAGTTCTTC,CASSPDSNEQFF
TRBJ1-5,many,TRBV12-3/TRBV12-4,NA,TGTGCCAGCAGTTTAGGATGGGGGACTAGCAATCAGCCCCAGCATTTT,CASSLGWGTSNQPQHF
TRBJ2-7,few,TRBV19,NA,TGTGCCAGTAGTACCAGACTGTGGGACGACGAGCAGTACTTC,CASSTRLWDDEQYF
TRBJ1-2,few,TRBV3-1,NA,TGTGCCAGCAGCCCCTTGGGAGGGAGCTATGGCTACACCTTC,CASSPLGGSYGYTF
TRBJ2-7,few,TRBV5-5,NA,TGTGCCAGCAGCAGGGACGGCCACGAGCAGTACTTC,CASSRDGHEQYF
TRBJ2-2,NA,TRBV3-1,NA,TGTGCCAGCAGCCACGGGCCCGCGAACACCGGGGAGCTGTTTTTT,CASSHGPANTGELFF
TRBJ2-5,NA,TRBV7-3,NA,TGTGCCAGCAGCTTAATTCCGGGGGCTAAAGAGACCCAGTACTTC,CASSLIPGAKETQYF
TRBJ2-5,many,TRBV7-3,NA,TGTGCCAGCAGCGAAGGGACAAGAGAGACCCAGTACTTC,CASSEGTRETQYF
TRBJ2-3,few,TRBV2,NA,TGTGCCAGCAGATCTGCGAGGGACAAAAGCACAGATACGCAGTATTTT,CASRSARDKSTDTQYF
TRBJ2-7,few,TRBV20-1,TRBD2,TGCAGTGCTAGAGATAGAGGCGGGAGGGCTAGATACGAGCAGTACTTC,CSARDRGGRARYEQYF
TRBJ1-5,many,TRBV2,NA,TGTGCCAGCAGTGAAGGGGGGTCGGCGAGCAATCAGCCCCAGCATTTT,CASSEGGSASNQPQHF
TRBJ2-2,few,TRBV28,NA,TGTGCCAGCAGTTTAGTGCACATCGCGAACACCGGGGAGCTGTTTTTT,CASSLVHIANTGELFF
TRBJ2-1,NA,TRBV29-1,NA,TGCAGCGTTGAAGCCCACGTCGGCAATGAGCAGTTCTTC,CSVEAHVGNEQFF
TRBJ2-7,few,TRBV2,NA,TGTGCCAGCAGTTATTCTGGGCCAAGCTCCTACGAGCAGTACTTC,CASSYSGPSSYEQYF
TRBJ2-7,NA,TRBV6-4,TRBD2,TGTGCCAGCAGTGAATTGGCGGGAGGGACGGGGTACGAGCAGTACTTC,CASSELAGGTGYEQYF
TRBJ2-7,many,TRBV11-2,TRBD2,TGTGCCAGCAGCTCATTTAGCGGGACCTCATACGAGCAGTACTTC,CASSSFSGTSYEQYF
TRBJ1-4,few,TRBV7-9,NA,TGTGCCAGCAGCTTCGATTATGGCCCAACTAATGAAAAACTGTTTTTT,CASSFDYGPTNEKLFF
TRBJ2-7,many,TRBV28,TRBD1,TGTGCCAGCAGAATAGGACAGGGTTCTAACGAGCAGTACTTC,CASRIGQGSNEQYF
TRBJ1-2,NA,TRBV28,NA,TGTGCCAGCACCCTATTTCTTGGTCGGGGAGGCTACACCTTC,CASTLFLGRGGYTF
TRBJ2-7,NA,TRBV29-1,NA,TGCAGCGTTGAAGATCGCTTCGGCGTCGCGGAGCAGTACTTC,CSVEDRFGVAEQYF
TRBJ2-7,many,TRBV28,NA,TGTGCCAGCAGTTCCCGACTAGTTCGCGAGCAGTACTTC,CASSSRLVREQYF
TRBJ2-7,few,TRBV5-1,NA,TGCGCCAGCAGCTTACAGCGGTCCTCCTACGAGCAGTACTTC,CASSLQRSSYEQYF
TRBJ1-1,many,TRBV20-1,NA,TGCAGTGCTAGGAACACTGAAGCTTTCTTT,CSARNTEAFF
TRBJ1-5,many,TRBV6-2/TRBV6-3,NA,TGTGCCAGCCGGCCAGGGTCGATTAATCAGCCCCAGCATTTT,CASRPGSINQPQHF
TRBJ2-5,many,TRBV28,NA,TGTGCCAGCATACCACTAACCGGGGCCCTAGAGACCCAGTACTTC,CASIPLTGALETQYF
TRBJ2-7,many,TRBV6-5,TRBD1,TGTGCCAGCAGTTACGCCCGACAGGGAACTCTTCTTAACGAGCAGTACTTC,CASSYARQGTLLNEQYF
TRBJ2-4,many,TRBV28,NA,TGTGCCAGCAGCCGGACTGGTACCAAAAACATTCAGTACTTC,CASSRTGTKNIQYF
TRBJ2-2,NA,TRBV5-1,NA,TGCGCCAGCAGCTTCGGGGGGCGTACCGGGGAGCTGTTTTTT,CASSFGGRTGELFF
TRBJ1-3,many,TRBV15,NA,TGTGCCACCAGCAGCGGAAACTCTGGAAACACCATATATTTT,CATSSGNSGNTIYF
TRBJ1-1,medium-sized,TRBV2,TRBD1,TGTGCCAGCAGCGGGGGACAGGGTAGCCCCATTAGCACTGAAGCTTTCTTT,CASSGGQGSPISTEAFF
TRBJ2-7,few,TRBV20-1,NA,TGCAGTGCTCCGCGTACAGGAGCCTCCTACGAGCAGTACTTC,CSAPRTGASYEQYF
TRBJ2-6,many,TRBV11-3,TRBD1,TGTGCCAGCATCCGGGACAGGGGCTCATCTGGGGCCAACGTCCTGACTTTC,CASIRDRGSSGANVLTF
TRBJ1-5,many,TRBV6-2/TRBV6-3,TRBD1,TGTGCCAGCAGTTACTCGACGCTATCGACAGGGTCCCATCAGCCCCAGCATTTT,CASSYSTLSTGSHQPQHF
TRBJ2-4,few,TRBV30,NA,TGTGCCTGGGGTCTTGGGTACAACATTCAGTACTTC,CAWGLGYNIQYF
TRBJ2-7,many,TRBV12-3/TRBV12-4,TRBD2,TGTGCCAGCAGTTCCCGGCGGACTAGCGGGAGGACACCATACGAGCAGTACTTC,CASSSRRTSGRTPYEQYF
TRBJ2-5,many,TRBV28,NA,TGTGCCAGCAGTTTCGGCGGGATCACGGAGACCCAGTACTTC,CASSFGGITETQYF
TRBJ1-5,many,TRBV2,NA,TGTGCCAGCAGTGGATTATCGGCAGACAATCAGCCCCAGCATTTT,CASSGLSADNQPQHF
TRBJ1-3,NA,TRBV25-1,NA,TGTGCCAGCAGTCTCCGGGACGAGGGAAACACCATATATTTT,CASSLRDEGNTIYF
TRBJ2-6,NA,TRBV7-9,NA,TGTGCCAGCACCCACAACCGGGGATCTGGGGCCAACGTCCTGACTTTC,CASTHNRGSGANVLTF
TRBJ2-1,few,TRBV6-1,TRBD1,TGTGCCAGCGTTCAGGACAGGGGGGAGGGTGAGCAGTTCTTC,CASVQDRGEGEQFF
TRBJ1-5,few,TRBV10-3,TRBD1,TGTGCCATCAGCGGACAGGGTAGCAATCAGCCCCAGCATTTT,CAISGQGSNQPQHF